The entry that follows covers one T cell receptor (beta chain) sequence. Per the original data handling: Amplification of reference gene primers was used by the study to estimate nucleated cell counts. Using immunoSEQ multiplex PCR, the repertoire was profiled, and TCRdb retains in-frame clones only, with some absent. Clone size and V and J calls were adopted from that table, with D and trimming inferred from the DNA. This table holds fewer than 600,000 clones, 88% found once. This specimen belongs to a study of blood T cell repertoires in COVID-19. Trimming took 6 bases from V and 7 from J, leaving 12 bases between them. The CDR3 is 13 residues long. Germline V CDR1 and CDR2: MGHDK, SYGVNS.

Input material: PBMCs or T cells enriched from blood (not recorded which). The chain links TRBV25-1 to TRBJ1-4; D is possibly TRBD1 (6 bases). The source is a woman aged 40 to 50 who had recovered from COVID-19. The CDR3, as DNA: TGTGCCAGCAGCCCAACAGGGCCTGAAAAACTGTTTTTT. This encodes CASSPTGPEKLFF.